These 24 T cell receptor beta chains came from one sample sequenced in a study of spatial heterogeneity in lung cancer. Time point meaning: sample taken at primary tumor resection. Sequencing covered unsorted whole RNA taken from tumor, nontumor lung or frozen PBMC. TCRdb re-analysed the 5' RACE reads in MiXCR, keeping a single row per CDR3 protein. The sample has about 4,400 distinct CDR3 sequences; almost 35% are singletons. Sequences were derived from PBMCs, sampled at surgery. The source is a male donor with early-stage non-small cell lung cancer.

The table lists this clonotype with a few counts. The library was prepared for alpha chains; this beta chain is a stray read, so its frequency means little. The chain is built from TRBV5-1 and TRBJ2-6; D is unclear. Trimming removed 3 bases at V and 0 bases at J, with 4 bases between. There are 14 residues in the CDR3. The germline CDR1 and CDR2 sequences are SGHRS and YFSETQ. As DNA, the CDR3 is TGCGCCAGCAGCTATGACTCTGGGGCCAACGTCCTGACTTTC. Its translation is CASSYDSGANVLTF.

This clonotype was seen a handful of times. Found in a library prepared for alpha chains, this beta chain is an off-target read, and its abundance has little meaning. The CDR3 loop is CSVGPGQGAGNEQFF. The CDR3 bases are TGCAGCGTTGGACCGGGACAGGGGGCAGGAAATGAGCAGTTCTTC. This chain links TRBV29-1 with TRBJ2-1; 12 bases fit TRBD1. The CDR3 has 15 residues. V dropped 4 bases and J dropped 7; count of bases not matched to a gene: 8. Germline V lookup: CDR1 SQVTM, CDR2 ANQGSEA.

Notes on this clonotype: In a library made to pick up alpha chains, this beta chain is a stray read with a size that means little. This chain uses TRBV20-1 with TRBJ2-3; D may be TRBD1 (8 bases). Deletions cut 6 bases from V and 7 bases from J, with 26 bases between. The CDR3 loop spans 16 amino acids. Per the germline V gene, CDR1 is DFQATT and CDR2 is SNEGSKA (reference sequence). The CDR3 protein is CSAEDRAGPGRNTQYF. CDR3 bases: TGCAGTGCGGAGGACAGGGCCGGCCCCGGGAGGAATACGCAGTATTTT.

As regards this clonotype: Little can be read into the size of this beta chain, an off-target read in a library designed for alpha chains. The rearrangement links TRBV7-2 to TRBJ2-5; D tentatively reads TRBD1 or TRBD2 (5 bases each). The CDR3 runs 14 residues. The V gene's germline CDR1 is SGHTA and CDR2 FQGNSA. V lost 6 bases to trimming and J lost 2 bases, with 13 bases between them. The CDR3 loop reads CASRPGTAQETQYF. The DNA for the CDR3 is TGTGCCAGCAGACCCGGGACGGCACAAGAGACCCAGTACTTC.

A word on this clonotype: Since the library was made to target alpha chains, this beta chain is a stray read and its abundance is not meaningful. This chain's CDR3 is CAWSVAIHRAGTGELFF. The CDR3 DNA follows: TGTGCCTGGAGTGTAGCAATCCACAGGGCAGGCACCGGGGAGCTGTTTTTT. The chain combines TRBV30 with TRBJ2-2; D perhaps matches TRBD1 (6 bases). The CDR3 loop spans 17 amino acids. V gave up 0 bases and J gave up 4 bases, with 18 bases separating them. Germline lookup yields CDR1 GTSNPN and CDR2 SVGIG (reference sequence). The full variable domain, its missing parts supplied by reference TRBV30 and TRBJ2-2, is SQTIHQWPATLVQPVGSPLSLECTVEGTSNPNLYWYRQAAGRGLQLLFYSVGIGQISSEVPQNLSASRPQDRQFILSSKKLLLSDSGFYLCAWSVAIHRAGTGELFFGEGSRLTVL.

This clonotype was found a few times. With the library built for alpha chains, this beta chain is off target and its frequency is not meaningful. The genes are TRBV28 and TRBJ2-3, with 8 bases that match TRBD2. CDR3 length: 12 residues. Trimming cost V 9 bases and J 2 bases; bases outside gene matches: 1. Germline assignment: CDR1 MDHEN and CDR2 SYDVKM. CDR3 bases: TGTGCCAGTAGCGGGAACACAGATACGCAGTATTTT. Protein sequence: CASSGNTDTQYF.

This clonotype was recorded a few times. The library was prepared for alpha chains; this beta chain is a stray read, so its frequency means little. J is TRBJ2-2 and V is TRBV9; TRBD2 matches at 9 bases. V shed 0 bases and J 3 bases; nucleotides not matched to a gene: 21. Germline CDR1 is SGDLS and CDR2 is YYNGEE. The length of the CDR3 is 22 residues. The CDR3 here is CASSVVPSGIKFSHGDTGELFF. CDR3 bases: TGTGCCAGCAGCGTAGTGCCTAGCGGGATAAAATTTTCCCATGGAGACACCGGGGAGCTGTTTTTT.

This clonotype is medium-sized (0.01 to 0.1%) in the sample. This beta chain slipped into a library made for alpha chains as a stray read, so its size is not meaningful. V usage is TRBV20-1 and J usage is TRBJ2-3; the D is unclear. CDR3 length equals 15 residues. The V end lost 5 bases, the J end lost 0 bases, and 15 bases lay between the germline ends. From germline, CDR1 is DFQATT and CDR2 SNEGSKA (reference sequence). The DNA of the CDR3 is TGCAGTGCTGAGAGCAGTCTTTCTAGCACAGATACGCAGTATTTT. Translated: CSAESSLSSTDTQYF.

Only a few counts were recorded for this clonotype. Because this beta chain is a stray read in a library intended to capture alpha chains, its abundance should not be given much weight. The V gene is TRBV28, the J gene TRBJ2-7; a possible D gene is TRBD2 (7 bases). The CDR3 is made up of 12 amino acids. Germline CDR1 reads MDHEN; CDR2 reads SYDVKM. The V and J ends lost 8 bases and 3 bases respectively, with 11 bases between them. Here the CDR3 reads CASAGARYEQYF. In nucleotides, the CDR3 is TGTGCCAGCGCGGGGGCCCGCTACGAGCAGTACTTC.

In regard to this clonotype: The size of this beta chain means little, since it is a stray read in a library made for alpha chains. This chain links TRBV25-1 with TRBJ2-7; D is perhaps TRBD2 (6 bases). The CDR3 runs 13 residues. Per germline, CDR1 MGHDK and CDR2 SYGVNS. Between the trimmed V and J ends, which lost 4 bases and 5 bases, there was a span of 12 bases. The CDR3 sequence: CASSGGDLDEQYF. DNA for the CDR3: TGTGCCAGCAGTGGAGGGGACTTGGACGAGCAGTACTTC.

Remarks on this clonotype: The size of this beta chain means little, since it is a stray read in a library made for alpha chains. CDR3 in DNA: TGTGCCAGCAGTTTAGGAGGACAGGGAGTGACCCAGTACTTC. The encoded protein is CASSLGGQGVTQYF. V usage is TRBV12-3 or TRBV12-4 and J usage is TRBJ2-5; 8 nucleotides line up with TRBD1. After removal of 1 base from V and 7 bases from J, the junction contained 5 bases not matched to a gene. This CDR3 is 14 amino acids long.

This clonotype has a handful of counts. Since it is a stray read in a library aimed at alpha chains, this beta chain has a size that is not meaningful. CDR3: CASSDPTGPDTQYF. The CDR3 DNA is TGTGCCAGCAGTGACCCGACAGGTCCAGATACGCAGTATTTT. The chain employs TRBV28 and TRBJ2-3; the D gene is possibly TRBD1 (6 bases). The germline gives CDR1 MDHEN, CDR2 SYDVKM. The CDR3 has 14 amino acids. Trimming removed 5 bases at V and 4 bases at J, with 13 bases between. Using reference TRBV28 and TRBJ2-3 for the parts outside the CDR3, the full variable domain is DVKVTQSSRYLVKRTGEKVFLECVQDMDHENMFWYRQDPGLGLRLIYFSYDVKMKEKGDIPEGYSVSREKKERFSLILESASTNQTSMYLCASSDPTGPDTQYFGPGTRLTVL.

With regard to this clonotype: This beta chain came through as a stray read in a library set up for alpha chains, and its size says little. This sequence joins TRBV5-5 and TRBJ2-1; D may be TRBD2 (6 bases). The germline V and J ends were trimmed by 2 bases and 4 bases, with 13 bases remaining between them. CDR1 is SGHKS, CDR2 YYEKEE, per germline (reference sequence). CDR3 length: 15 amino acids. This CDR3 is CASSFWEALYNEQFF. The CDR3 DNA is TGTGCCAGCAGCTTCTGGGAGGCCCTTTACAATGAGCAGTTCTTC.

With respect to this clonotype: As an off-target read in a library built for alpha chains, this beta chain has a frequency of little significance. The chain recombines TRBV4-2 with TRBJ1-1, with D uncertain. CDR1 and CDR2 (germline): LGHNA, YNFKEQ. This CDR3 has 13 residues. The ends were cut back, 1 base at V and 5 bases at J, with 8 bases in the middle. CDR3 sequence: CASSQALVTEAFF. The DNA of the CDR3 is TGTGCCAGCAGCCAAGCCCTGGTTACTGAAGCTTTCTTT.

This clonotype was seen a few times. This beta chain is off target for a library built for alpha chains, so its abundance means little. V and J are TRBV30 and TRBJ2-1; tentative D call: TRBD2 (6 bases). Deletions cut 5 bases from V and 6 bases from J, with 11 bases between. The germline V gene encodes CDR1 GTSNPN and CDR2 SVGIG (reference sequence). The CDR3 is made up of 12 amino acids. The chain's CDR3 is CAWETGGNEQFF. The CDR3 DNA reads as TGTGCCTGGGAAACCGGGGGCAATGAGCAGTTCTTC.

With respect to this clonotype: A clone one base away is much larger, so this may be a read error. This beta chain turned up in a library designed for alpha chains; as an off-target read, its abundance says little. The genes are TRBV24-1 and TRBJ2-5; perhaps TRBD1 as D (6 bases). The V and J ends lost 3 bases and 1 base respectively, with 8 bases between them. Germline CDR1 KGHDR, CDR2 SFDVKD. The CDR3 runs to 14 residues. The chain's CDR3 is CATSDPQGQETQYF. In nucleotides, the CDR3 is TGTGCCACCAGTGATCCACAGGGCCAAGAGACCCAGTACTTC.

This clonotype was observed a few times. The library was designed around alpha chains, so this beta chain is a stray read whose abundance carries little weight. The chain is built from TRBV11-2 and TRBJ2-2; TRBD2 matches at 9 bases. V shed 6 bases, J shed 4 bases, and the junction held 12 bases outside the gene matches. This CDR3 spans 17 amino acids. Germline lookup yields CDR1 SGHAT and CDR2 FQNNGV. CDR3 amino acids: CASRAAPSGAGTGELFF. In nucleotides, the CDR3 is TGTGCCAGCAGAGCCGCCCCTAGCGGGGCGGGCACCGGGGAGCTGTTTTTT.

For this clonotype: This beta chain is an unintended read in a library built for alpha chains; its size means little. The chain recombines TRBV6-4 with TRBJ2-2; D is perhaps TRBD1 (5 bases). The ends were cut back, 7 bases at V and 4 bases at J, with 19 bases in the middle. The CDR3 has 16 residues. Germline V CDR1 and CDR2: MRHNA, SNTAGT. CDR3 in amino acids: CASTKQLWQGTGELFF. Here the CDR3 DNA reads TGTGCCAGCACCAAGCAGTTGTGGCAGGGCACCGGGGAGCTGTTTTTT.

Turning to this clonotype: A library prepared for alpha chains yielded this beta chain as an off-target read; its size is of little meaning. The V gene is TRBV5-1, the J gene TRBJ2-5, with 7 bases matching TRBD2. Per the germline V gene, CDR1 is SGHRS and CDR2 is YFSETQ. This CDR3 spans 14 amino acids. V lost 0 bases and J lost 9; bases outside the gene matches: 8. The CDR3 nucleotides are TGCGCCAGCAGCTTGGGTCTAGCGGACGGGCCCCAGTACTTC. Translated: CASSLGLADGPQYF.

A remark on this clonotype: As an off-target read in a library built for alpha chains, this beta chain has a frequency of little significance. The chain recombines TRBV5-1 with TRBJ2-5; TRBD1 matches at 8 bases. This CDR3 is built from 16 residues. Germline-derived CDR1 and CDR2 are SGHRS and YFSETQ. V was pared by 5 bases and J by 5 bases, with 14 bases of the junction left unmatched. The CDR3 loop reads CASSNGQGGVAETQYF. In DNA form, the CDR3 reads TGCGCCAGCAGTAACGGACAGGGCGGGGTCGCGGAGACCCAGTACTTC.

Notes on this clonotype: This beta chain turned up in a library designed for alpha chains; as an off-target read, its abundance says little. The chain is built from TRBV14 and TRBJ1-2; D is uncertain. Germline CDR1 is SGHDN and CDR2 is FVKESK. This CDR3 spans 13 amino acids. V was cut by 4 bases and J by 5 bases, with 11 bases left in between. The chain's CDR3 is CASSPTVTYGYTF. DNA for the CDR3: TGTGCCAGCAGCCCTACAGTGACATATGGCTACACCTTC.

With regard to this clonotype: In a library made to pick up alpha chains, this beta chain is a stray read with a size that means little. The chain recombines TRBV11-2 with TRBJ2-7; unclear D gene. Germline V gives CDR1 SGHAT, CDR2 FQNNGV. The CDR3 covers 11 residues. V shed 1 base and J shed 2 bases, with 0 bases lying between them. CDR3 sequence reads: CASSLAYEQYF. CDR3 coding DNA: TGTGCCAGCAGCTTAGCCTACGAGCAGTACTTC.

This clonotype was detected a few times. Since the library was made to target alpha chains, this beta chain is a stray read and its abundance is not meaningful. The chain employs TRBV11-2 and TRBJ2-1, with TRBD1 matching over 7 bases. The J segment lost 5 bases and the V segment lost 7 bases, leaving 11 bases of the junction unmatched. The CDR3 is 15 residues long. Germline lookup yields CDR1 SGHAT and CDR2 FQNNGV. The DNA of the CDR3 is TGTGCCAGCACCAAAACAGGGGAATACGACAATGAGCAGTTCTTC. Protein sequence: CASTKTGEYDNEQFF.

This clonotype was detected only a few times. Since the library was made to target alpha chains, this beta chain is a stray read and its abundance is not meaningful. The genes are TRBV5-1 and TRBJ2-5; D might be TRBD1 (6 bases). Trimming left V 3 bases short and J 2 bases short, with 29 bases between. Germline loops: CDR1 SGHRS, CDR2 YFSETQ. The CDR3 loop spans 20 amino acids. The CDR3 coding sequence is TGCGCCAGCAGCTCCCCTAGGGTGGCAGGGGCCCTCCCCCTACAAGAGACCCAGTACTTC. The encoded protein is CASSSPRVAGALPLQETQYF. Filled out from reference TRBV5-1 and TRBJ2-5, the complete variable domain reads KAGVTQTPRYLIKTRGQQVTLSCSPISGHRSVSWYQQTPGQGLQFLFEYFSETQRNKGNFPGRFSGRQFSNSRSEMNVSTLELGDSALYLCASSSPRVAGALPLQETQYFGPGTRLLVL.